This TCR beta chain was recovered during a study of CD8 T cells in ankylosing spondylitis. This clonotype was picked up a small number of times. Its antigen is undetermined. One entry per CDR3 protein results from TCRdb running MiXCR on the 5' RACE reads. The sample includes hundreds of thousands of distinct CDR3 sequences, roughly 32% of them seen just once. CDR3 length: 11 residues. Trimming removed 6 bases from V and 5 bases from J, with 4 bases in between. Whole-study findings and limits: In ankylosing spondylitis blood, a motif of eight highly homologous TCR beta variants appeared characteristic.

The sequenced sample consisted of blood, either unsorted or a sorted T cell fraction (not recorded which). The source is a male donor with ankylosing spondylitis or in good health (not recorded which). The rearrangement uses TRBV12-3 or TRBV12-4 and TRBJ2-2; D is uncertain. The CDR3: CASRQTGELFF. CDR3 coding DNA: TGTGCCAGCAGGCAGACCGGGGAGCTGTTTTTT.